This T cell receptor (beta chain) was obtained from a study of control samples from healthy donors and cancer patients. Notes on this clone: One end of the junction is discordant with germline, which a read error may explain.

Some clones are missing from TCRdb's copy, which holds only in-frame ones; the method was immunoSEQ multiplex PCR. The sample includes around 170,000 clones, 90% of them seen just once. The sequencing sample was made of blood. The clonotype was recovered from a woman between 45 and 60 years old in good health.

The CDR3 protein is CASSLGSEEAQYF. The CDR3 bases are TGTGCCAGCAGCTTAGGGTCCGAAGAGGCCCAGTACTTC. This chain connects TRBV7-2 to TRBJ2-5; no definite D call. Per the germline V gene, CDR1 is SGHTA and CDR2 is FQGNSA. The CDR3 is 13 amino acids.